This TCR beta chain was identified during a study of OX40 agonist ivuxolimab in advanced cancers. Study overall: The mean age was about 61 years, ranging from 23 to 79, with approximately 85% of participants male. Enrollees could have had prior anti-PD-1, anti-PD-L1 or anti-CTLA-4 therapy, which over 35% had received.

Peripheral blood came from all dose cohorts at three timepoints. CDR3 length equals 12 residues. Trimming left V 0 bases short and J 5 bases short, with 6 bases between. Germline values: CDR1 SGHRS, CDR2 YFSETQ. The table came from immunoSEQ multiplex PCR; TCRdb's copy has only in-frame clones and leaves some out. Here the sample spans about 67,000 clones, 87% being singletons. The sample was CD4+ or CD8+ T cells sorted from blood, taken in a trial of the OX40 agonist ivuxolimab. The source is an adult with an advanced solid tumor such as melanoma, head and neck, liver or kidney cancer. The gene calls are TRBV5-1 and TRBJ2-7, with D tentatively TRBD1 (5 bases). In DNA form, the CDR3 reads TGCGCCAGCAGCTTGGAAGGGGACGAGCAGTACTTC. Translated, it gives CASSLEGDEQYF.